The sample holds one count of the clone carrying this T cell receptor (beta chain). The data were taken from a study of blood T cell repertoires in COVID-19. Method: immunoSEQ multiplex PCR; TCRdb's copy keeps in-frame clones and lacks some. The sample holds hundreds of thousands of clones, 70% to 85% seen once. Germline V CDR1 and CDR2: MDHEN, SYDVKM. The CDR3 sequence is 16 residues long. V gave up 3 bases and J gave up 6 bases; unmatched junction bases: 11. This sequence originates from a woman aged 80 or over with acute or convalescent COVID-19. The chain couples TRBV28 to TRBJ1-2; 9 bases are shared with TRBD1. The sequencing sample was made of peripheral blood. Here the CDR3 reads CASSFLSPGQGNGYTF. CDR3 sequence (DNA): TGTGCCAGCAGTTTCCTTTCACCGGGACAGGGAAATGGCTACACCTTC.